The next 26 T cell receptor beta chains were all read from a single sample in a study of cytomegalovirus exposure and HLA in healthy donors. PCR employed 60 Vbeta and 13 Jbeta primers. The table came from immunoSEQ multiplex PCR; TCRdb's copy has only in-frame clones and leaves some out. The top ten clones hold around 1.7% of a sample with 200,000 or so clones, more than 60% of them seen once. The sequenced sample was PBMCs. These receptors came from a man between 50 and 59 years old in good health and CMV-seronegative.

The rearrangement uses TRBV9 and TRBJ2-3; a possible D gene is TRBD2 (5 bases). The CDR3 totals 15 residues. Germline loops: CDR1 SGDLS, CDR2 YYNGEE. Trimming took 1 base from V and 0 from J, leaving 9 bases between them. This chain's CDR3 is CASSVKSGSTDTQYF. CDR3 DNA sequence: TGTGCCAGCAGCGTAAAGAGCGGAAGCACAGATACGCAGTATTTT. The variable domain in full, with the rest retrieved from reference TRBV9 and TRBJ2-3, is DSGVTQTPKHLITATGQRVTLRCSPRSGDLSVYWYQQSLDQGLQFLIQYYNGEERAKGNILERFSAQQFPDLHSELNLSSLELGDSALYFCASSVKSGSTDTQYFGPGTRLTVL.

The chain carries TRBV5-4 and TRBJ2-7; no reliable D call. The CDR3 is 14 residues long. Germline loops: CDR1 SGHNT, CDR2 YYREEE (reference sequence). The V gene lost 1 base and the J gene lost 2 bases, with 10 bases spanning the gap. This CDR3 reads CASSLYPGTYEQYF. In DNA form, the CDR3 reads TGTGCCAGCAGCTTGTATCCCGGTACCTACGAGCAGTACTTC.

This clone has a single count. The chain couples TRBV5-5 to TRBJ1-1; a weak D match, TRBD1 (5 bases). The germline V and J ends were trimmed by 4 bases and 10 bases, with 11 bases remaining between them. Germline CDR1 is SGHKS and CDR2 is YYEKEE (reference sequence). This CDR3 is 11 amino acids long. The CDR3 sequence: CASSTGHGAFF. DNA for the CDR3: TGTGCCAGCAGCACCGGACACGGAGCTTTCTTT.

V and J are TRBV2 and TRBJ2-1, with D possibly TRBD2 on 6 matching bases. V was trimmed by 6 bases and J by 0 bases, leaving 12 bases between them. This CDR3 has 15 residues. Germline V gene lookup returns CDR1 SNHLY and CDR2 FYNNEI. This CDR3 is CASSRTTSSYNEQFF. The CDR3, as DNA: TGTGCCAGCAGCCGGACTACGAGCTCCTACAATGAGCAGTTCTTC. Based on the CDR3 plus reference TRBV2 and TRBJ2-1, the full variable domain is EPEVTQTPSHQVTQMGQEVILRCVPISNHLYFYWYRQILGQKVEFLVSFYNNEISEKSEIFDDQFSVERPDGSNFTLKIRSTKLEDSAMYFCASSRTTSSYNEQFFGPGTRLTVL.

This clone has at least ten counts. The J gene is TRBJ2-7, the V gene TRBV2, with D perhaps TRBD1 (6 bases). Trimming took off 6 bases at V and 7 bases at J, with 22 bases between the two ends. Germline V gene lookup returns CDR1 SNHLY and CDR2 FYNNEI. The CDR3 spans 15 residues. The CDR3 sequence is CASSLAGDRPWEQYF. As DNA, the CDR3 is TGTGCCAGCAGCCTAGCCGGAGACAGGCCGTGGGAGCAGTACTTC.

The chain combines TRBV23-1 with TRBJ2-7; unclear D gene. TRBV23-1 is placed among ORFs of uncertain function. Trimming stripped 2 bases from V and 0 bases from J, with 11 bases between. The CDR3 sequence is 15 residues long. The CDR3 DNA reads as TGCGCCAGCAGTCAAACGTTCGAGAGCTCCTACGAGCAGTACTTC. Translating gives CASSQTFESSYEQYF.

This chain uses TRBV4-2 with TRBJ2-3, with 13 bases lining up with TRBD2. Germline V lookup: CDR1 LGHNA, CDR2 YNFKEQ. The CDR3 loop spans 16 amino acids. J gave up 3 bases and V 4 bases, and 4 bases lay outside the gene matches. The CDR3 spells CASSRRLAGGTDTQYF. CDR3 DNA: TGTGCCAGCAGCCGCCGACTAGCGGGAGGTACAGATACGCAGTATTTT.

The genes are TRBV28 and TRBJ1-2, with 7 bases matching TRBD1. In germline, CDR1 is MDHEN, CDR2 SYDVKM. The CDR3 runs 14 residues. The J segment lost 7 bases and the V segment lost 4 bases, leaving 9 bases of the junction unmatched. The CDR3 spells CASSSAGTASGYTF. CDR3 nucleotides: TGTGCCAGCAGTTCCGCCGGGACAGCGAGTGGCTACACCTTC.

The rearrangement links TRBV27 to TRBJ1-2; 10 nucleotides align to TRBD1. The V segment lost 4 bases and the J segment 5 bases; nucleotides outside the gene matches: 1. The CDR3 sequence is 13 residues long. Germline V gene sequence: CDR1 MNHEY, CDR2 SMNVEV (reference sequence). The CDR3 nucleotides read TGTGCCAGCAGTTCGGGACAGGGGTATGGCTACACCTTC. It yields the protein CASSSGQGYGYTF.

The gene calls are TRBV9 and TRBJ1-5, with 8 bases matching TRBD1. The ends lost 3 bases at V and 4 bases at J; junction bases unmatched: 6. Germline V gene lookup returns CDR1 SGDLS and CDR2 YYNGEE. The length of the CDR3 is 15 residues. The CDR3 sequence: CASSGRDRPNQPQHF. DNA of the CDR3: TGTGCCAGCAGCGGAAGGGACAGGCCGAATCAGCCCCAGCATTTT.

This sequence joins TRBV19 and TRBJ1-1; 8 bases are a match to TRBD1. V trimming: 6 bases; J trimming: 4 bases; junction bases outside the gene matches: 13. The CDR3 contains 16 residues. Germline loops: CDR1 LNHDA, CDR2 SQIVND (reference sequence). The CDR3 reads CASRPGQGGLVTEAFF. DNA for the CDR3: TGTGCCAGTAGGCCAGGACAGGGAGGCCTTGTCACTGAAGCTTTCTTT.

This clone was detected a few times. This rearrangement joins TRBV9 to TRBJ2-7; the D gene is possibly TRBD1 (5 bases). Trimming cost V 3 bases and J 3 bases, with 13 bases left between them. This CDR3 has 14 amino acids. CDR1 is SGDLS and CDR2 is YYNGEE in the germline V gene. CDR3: CASSANRKGYEQYF. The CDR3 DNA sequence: TGTGCCAGCAGCGCGAACAGGAAGGGCTACGAGCAGTACTTC.

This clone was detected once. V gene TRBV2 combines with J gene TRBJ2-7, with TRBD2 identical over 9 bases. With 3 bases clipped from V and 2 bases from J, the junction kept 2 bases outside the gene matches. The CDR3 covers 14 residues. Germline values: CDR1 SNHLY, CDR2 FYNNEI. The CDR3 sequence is CASSEAGGPYEQYF. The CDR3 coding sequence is TGTGCCAGCAGTGAGGCGGGAGGGCCCTACGAGCAGTACTTC.

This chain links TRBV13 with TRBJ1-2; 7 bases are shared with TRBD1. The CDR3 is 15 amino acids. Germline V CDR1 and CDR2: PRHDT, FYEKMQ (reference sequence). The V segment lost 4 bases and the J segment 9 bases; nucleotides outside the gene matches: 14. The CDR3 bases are TGTGCCAGCAGCTCGCACAGGGGCGGGATGGGTAGCTACACCTTC. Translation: CASSSHRGGMGSYTF.

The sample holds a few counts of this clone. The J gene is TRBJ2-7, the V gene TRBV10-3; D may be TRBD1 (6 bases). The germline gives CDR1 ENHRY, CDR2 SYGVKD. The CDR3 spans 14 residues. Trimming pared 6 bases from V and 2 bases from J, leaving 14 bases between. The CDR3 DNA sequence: TGTGCCATCAGGATCCGACAGGAAGCCTACGAGCAGTACTTC. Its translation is CAIRIRQEAYEQYF.

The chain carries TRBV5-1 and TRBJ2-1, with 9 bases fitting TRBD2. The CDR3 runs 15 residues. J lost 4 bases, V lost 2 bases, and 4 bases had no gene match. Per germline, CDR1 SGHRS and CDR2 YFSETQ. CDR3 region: CASSFSAGGYNEQFF. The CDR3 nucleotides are TGCGCCAGCAGCTTTAGCGCGGGAGGGTACAATGAGCAGTTCTTC.

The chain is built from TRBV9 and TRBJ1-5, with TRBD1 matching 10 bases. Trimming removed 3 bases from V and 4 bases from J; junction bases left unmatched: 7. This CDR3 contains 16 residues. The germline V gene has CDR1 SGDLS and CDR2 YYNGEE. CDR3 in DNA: TGTGCCAGCAGCGGCGAAGGGGACAGGGGTAATCAGCCCCAGCATTTT. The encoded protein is CASSGEGDRGNQPQHF.

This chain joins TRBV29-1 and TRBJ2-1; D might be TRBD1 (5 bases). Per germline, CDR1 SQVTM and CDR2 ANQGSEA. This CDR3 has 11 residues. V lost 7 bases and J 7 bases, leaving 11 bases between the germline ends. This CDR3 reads CSDEGANEQFF. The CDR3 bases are TGCAGCGACGAAGGGGCGAATGAGCAGTTCTTC.

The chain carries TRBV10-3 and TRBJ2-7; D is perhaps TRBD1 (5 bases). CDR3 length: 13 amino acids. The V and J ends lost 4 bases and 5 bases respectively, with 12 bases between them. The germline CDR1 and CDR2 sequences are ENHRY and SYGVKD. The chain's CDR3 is CAISVEGAHEQYF. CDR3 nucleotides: TGTGCCATCAGTGTAGAAGGGGCCCACGAGCAGTACTTC.

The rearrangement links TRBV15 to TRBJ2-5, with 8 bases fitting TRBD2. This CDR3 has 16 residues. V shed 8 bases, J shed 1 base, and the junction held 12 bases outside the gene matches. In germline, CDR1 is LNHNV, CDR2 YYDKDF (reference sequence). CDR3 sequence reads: CATSGGAKGIQETQYF. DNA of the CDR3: TGTGCCACCTCGGGGGGGGCGAAGGGGATCCAAGAGACCCAGTACTTC. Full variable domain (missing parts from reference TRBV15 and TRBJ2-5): DAMVIQNPRYQVTQFGKPVTLSCSQTLNHNVMYWYQQKSSQAPKLLFHYYDKDFNNEADTPDNFQSRRPNTSFCFLDIRSPGLGDTAMYLCATSGGAKGIQETQYFGPGTRLLVL.

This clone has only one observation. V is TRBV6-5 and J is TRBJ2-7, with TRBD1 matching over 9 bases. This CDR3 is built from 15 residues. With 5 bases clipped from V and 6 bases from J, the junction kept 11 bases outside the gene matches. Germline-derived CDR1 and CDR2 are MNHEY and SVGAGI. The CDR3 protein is CASSTGTGYSGEQYF. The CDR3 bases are TGTGCCAGCAGTACCGGGACAGGGTATTCGGGCGAGCAGTACTTC.

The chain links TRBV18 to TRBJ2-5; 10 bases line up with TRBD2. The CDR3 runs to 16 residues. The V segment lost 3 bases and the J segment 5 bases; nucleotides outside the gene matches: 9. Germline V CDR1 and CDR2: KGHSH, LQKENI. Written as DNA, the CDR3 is TGTGCCAGCTCACCCCAACTAGCGGGGCCCGGGGAGACCCAGTACTTC. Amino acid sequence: CASSPQLAGPGETQYF.

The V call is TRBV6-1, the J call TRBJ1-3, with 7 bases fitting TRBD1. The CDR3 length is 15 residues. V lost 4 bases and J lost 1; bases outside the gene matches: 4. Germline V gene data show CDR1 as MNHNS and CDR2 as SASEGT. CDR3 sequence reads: CASSAKTGSGNTIYF. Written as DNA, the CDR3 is TGTGCCAGCAGTGCTAAGACAGGGTCTGGAAACACCATATATTTT.

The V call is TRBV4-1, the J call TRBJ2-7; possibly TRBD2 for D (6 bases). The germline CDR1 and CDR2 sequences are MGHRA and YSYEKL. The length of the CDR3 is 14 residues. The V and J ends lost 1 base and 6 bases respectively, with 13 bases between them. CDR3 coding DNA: TGCGCCAGCAGCCAAGCGCGGGGAACCTCCGAGCAGTACTTC. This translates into CASSQARGTSEQYF.

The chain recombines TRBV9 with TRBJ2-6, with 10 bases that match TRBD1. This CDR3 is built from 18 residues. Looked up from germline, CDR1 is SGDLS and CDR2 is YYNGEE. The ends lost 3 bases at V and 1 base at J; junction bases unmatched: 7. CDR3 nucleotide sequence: TGTGCCAGCAGCGGCCAGGGACAGGGGTCTTCTGGGGCCAACGTCCTGACTTTC. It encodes CASSGQGQGSSGANVLTF.

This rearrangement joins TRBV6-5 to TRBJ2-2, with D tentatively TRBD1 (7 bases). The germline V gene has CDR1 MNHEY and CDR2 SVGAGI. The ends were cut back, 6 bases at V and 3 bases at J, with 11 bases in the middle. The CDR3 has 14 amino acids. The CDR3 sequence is CASRTGRHTGELFF. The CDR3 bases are TGTGCCAGCAGGACAGGGAGGCACACCGGGGAGCTGTTTTTT.